The text below deals with one T cell receptor (beta chain). Its target is unknown. The data derive from a study of cytomegalovirus exposure and HLA in healthy donors. The PCR used 60 Vbeta and 13 Jbeta primers. In the original processing: Later analysis identified 65 million to 80 million unique TCR beta chains, roughly 11 million shared. Libraries were prepared by immunoSEQ multiplex PCR; TCRdb keeps only in-frame clonotypes and omits some of them. V, J and clone size derive from that table, while D and trimming were established from the DNA sequence. The sample shows around 140,000 clones, roughly three quarters of them seen only once. The CDR3 is made up of 13 amino acids. Unmatched junction bases numbered 4, after V lost 5 bases and J lost 0 bases. Looked up from germline, CDR1 is SQVTM and CDR2 is ANQGSEA. General study results and limits: In a later analysis, TCR beta V- and J-gene trimming showed a link to a missense DCLRE1C variant.

The material sequenced was PBMCs. This clonotype originated in a woman aged 18-29 years in good health and CMV-seronegative. V usage is TRBV29-1 and J usage is TRBJ2-7; 7 nucleotides align to TRBD1. CDR3 in DNA: TGCAGCGTTTGGACAGGCTTCTCCTACGAGCAGTACTTC. The encoded protein is CSVWTGFSYEQYF.